The 28 T cell receptor beta chains presented below share a single source sample, sequenced in a study of blood T cell repertoires in COVID-19 (dated by TCRdb to the early 2020s). Receptors were amplified or captured by the immunoSEQ multiplex PCR assay. TCRdb mirrors the immuneACCESS table, restricted to in-frame sequences. Some clones are absent from its copies; in checked studies, under half trace to an unresolved V gene, and the reason for the others is unknown. A total of 98,000 or so clones appear in this sample, roughly 80% of them only once. 2.5% to 3.5% of the sample is taken by the ten largest. Sample: peripheral blood. The receptor source for this set is a woman of 80 years or more with active or convalescent COVID-19.

CDR3 amino acids: CASSSPLGGKLNQPQHF. CDR3 bases: TGTGCCAGCAGCTCCCCCCTAGGCGGGAAACTAAATCAGCCCCAGCATTTT. The rearrangement joins TRBV7-3 to TRBJ1-5; D is undetermined. V was trimmed by 4 bases and J by 4 bases, leaving 20 bases between them. Looked up from germline, CDR1 is SGHTA and CDR2 is FQGTGA. The CDR3 extends over 17 amino acids.

V is TRBV4-3 and J is TRBJ1-2, with a weak D call TRBD1 (5 bases). The CDR3 consists of 17 residues. Trimming took off 0 bases at V and 4 bases at J, with 18 bases between the two ends. Germline values: CDR1 LGHNA, CDR2 YSLEER. CDR3 in amino acids: CASSQDPSTTALYGYTF. In nucleotides, the CDR3 is TGCGCCAGCAGCCAAGATCCATCAACGACAGCGCTCTATGGCTACACCTTC.

V usage is TRBV18 and J usage is TRBJ1-1, with D unclear. This CDR3 is 13 amino acids long. V lost 1 base to trimming and J lost 5 bases, with 8 bases between them. The germline V gene has CDR1 KGHSH and CDR2 LQKENI. CDR3 sequence: CASSPLLRTEAFF. CDR3 DNA sequence: TGTGCCAGCTCACCACTCCTGCGAACTGAAGCTTTCTTT.

This rearrangement joins TRBV18 to TRBJ1-4, with 10 positions matching TRBD1. The CDR3 covers 17 residues. Trimming at V came to 3 bases and at J to 5 bases, leaving 9 bases not matched to a gene. Germline CDR1 KGHSH, CDR2 LQKENI. The CDR3 DNA reads TGTGCCAGCTCACCGTCCCGGGACAGGGGACAAAATGAAAAACTGTTTTTT. Protein: CASSPSRDRGQNEKLFF.

The V and J genes are TRBV24-1 and TRBJ2-7; possible D gene TRBD2, 5 bases. The CDR3 loop spans 14 amino acids. V was shortened by 9 bases and J by 3 bases, with 17 bases between the two germline ends. CDR1 is KGHDR and CDR2 is SFDVKD in the germline V gene. For the CDR3, the DNA is TGTGCCACCTGCGGGCGGACGATATTCTACGAGCAGTACTTC. It encodes CATCGRTIFYEQYF.

CDR3 sequence reads: CASSFSSEQYF. CDR3 bases: TGTGCCAGCAGCTTTTCTTCCGAGCAGTACTTC. The chain is built from TRBV5-6 and TRBJ2-7, with D hard to call. V dropped 2 bases and J dropped 6 bases, with 6 bases sitting between them. CDR1 SGHDT and CDR2 YYEEEE come from the germline V gene. CDR3 length equals 11 residues.

This chain connects TRBV6-5 to TRBJ1-5; D may be TRBD1 (6 bases). The CDR3 has 12 residues. Germline CDR1 MNHEY, CDR2 SVGAGI. Trimming shortened V by 9 bases and J by 4 bases, and 10 bases separated the two germline ends. CDR3 amino acids: CASCTGNQPQHF. The CDR3 nucleotides read TGTGCCAGTTGTACAGGGAATCAGCCCCAGCATTTT.

CDR3 bases: TGCGCCAGCAGCCAAGATATGAACACTGAAGCTTTCTTT. The encoded protein is CASSQDMNTEAFF. The chain joins TRBV4-3 to TRBJ1-1; the D is unclear. Trimming shortened V by 0 bases and J by 0 bases, and 2 bases separated the two germline ends. The germline CDR1 and CDR2 sequences are LGHNA and YSLEER. This CDR3 contains 13 residues.

The V and J genes are TRBV27 and TRBJ1-2; possible D gene TRBD1, 6 bases. The germline V gene encodes CDR1 MNHEY and CDR2 SMNVEV (reference sequence). Trimming stripped 5 bases from V and 2 bases from J, with 18 bases between. CDR3 length equals 16 residues. The CDR3 reads CASSTIRGAGNYGYTF. In nucleotides, the CDR3 is TGTGCCAGCAGTACTATCAGGGGAGCAGGGAACTATGGCTACACCTTC.

In DNA, the CDR3 is TGTGCCAGCAGTTCCCTCCCCCGGGACAGGGAGGACGAGCAGTACTTC. It encodes CASSSLPRDREDEQYF. The chain couples TRBV6-2 or TRBV6-3 to TRBJ2-7, with 9 positions matching TRBD1. J gave up 5 bases and V 4 bases, and 12 bases lay outside the gene matches. This CDR3 is 16 amino acids long. The germline CDR1 and CDR2 sequences are MNHEY and SVGEGT.

This clone was seen only once. V usage is TRBV9 and J usage is TRBJ2-3; the match to TRBD2 covers 16 bases. Germline V gene data show CDR1 as SGDLS and CDR2 as YYNGEE. This CDR3 contains 18 residues. With 2 bases clipped from V and 4 bases from J, the junction kept 7 bases outside the gene matches. The CDR3 sequence is CASSVTGTSGGAADTQYF. CDR3 in DNA: TGTGCCAGCAGCGTCACGGGGACTAGCGGGGGGGCAGCAGATACGCAGTATTTT.

This clone was seen more than once but under ten times. The V and J genes are TRBV2 and TRBJ2-7; D is ambiguous. CDR1 is SNHLY, CDR2 FYNNEI, per germline. The V gene lost 2 bases and the J gene lost 6 bases, with 11 bases spanning the gap. This CDR3 has 13 amino acids. CDR3 in DNA: TGTGCCAGCAGTGAATCGGTCATTAGCGAGCAGTACTTC. Its translation: CASSESVISEQYF.

The gene calls are TRBV18 and TRBJ1-2; possibly TRBD1 for D (6 bases). CDR1 is KGHSH and CDR2 is LQKENI in the germline V gene. Trimming cost V 3 bases and J 0 bases, with 8 bases left between them. The CDR3 length is 14 residues. CDR3 in amino acids: CASSPEGANYGYTF. The DNA for the CDR3 is TGTGCCAGCTCACCCGAGGGGGCTAACTATGGCTACACCTTC.

The J gene is TRBJ2-1, the V gene TRBV4-1; 12 bases line up with TRBD2. The germline gives CDR1 MGHRA, CDR2 YSYEKL. The CDR3 has 19 residues. The V and J ends lost 0 bases and 0 bases, in that order; junction bases with no gene match: 6. The CDR3 is CASSQEGLAGGSSYNEQFF. The CDR3 DNA sequence: TGCGCCAGCAGCCAAGAAGGCCTAGCGGGGGGGAGCTCCTACAATGAGCAGTTCTTC.

The chain carries TRBV4-2 and TRBJ1-2; TRBD1 might be the D (6 bases). Germline CDR1 and CDR2: LGHNA and YNFKEQ. The CDR3 is made up of 15 amino acids. With 1 base removed from V and 2 bases from J, the gap between germline ends came to 11 bases. Here the CDR3 DNA reads TGTGCCAGCAGCCAAGGACAGGAATTCAACTATGGCTACACCTTC. The encoded protein is CASSQGQEFNYGYTF.

This chain links TRBV29-1 with TRBJ2-7, with 8 bases identical to TRBD1. V lost 4 bases, J lost 6 bases, and 8 bases stayed unmatched. CDR1 SQVTM and CDR2 ANQGSEA come from the germline V gene. The CDR3 is made up of 13 amino acids. CDR3 sequence: CSVAVTGVSEQYF. CDR3 sequence (DNA): TGCAGCGTTGCCGTGACAGGGGTCTCCGAGCAGTACTTC.

This chain joins TRBV13 and TRBJ2-7; 13 bases match TRBD2. Germline CDR1 and CDR2: PRHDT and FYEKMQ (reference sequence). This CDR3 comprises 15 residues. V was pared by 3 bases and J by 2 bases, with 1 base of the junction left unmatched. The CDR3 spells CASSFGLAGAYEQYF. The CDR3 nucleotides are TGTGCCAGCAGCTTTGGACTAGCGGGGGCCTACGAGCAGTACTTC.

The chain joins TRBV18 to TRBJ1-6; a possible D gene is TRBD1 (5 bases). This CDR3 has 14 residues. CDR1 is KGHSH and CDR2 is LQKENI in the germline V gene. V was trimmed by 6 bases and J by 10 bases, leaving 16 bases between them. CDR3 amino acids: CASSRQGGESPLHF. The CDR3 DNA follows: TGTGCCAGCTCGCGGCAGGGTGGAGAATCACCCCTCCACTTT.

The V and J genes are TRBV27 and TRBJ1-1; no firm D call. The CDR3 totals 15 residues. CDR1 MNHEY and CDR2 SMNVEV come from the germline V gene (reference sequence). With 0 bases removed from V and 4 bases from J, the gap between germline ends came to 12 bases. The CDR3 loop is CASSLSMGRPTEAFF. The CDR3, as DNA: TGTGCCAGCAGTTTATCGATGGGCAGACCCACTGAAGCTTTCTTT.

In its sample, this clone was seen once. The chain carries TRBV5-1 and TRBJ2-1; 8 nucleotides line up with TRBD1. This CDR3 spans 15 amino acids. With V trimmed by 1 base and J by 8 bases, 8 bases remained unmatched. Germline V gives CDR1 SGHRS, CDR2 YFSETQ. In DNA form, the CDR3 reads TGCGCCAGCAGCTTGTGGTCAGGGGGCATAGATGAGCAGTTCTTC. Protein: CASSLWSGGIDEQFF. Complete variable domain (other parts from reference TRBV5-1 and TRBJ2-1): KAGVTQTPRYLIKTRGQQVTLSCSPISGHRSVSWYQQTPGQGLQFLFEYFSETQRNKGNFPGRFSGRQFSNSRSEMNVSTLELGDSALYLCASSLWSGGIDEQFFGPGTRLTVL.

This clone occurred a few times. One end of the junction is discordant with germline, which a read error may explain. This rearrangement joins TRBV3-1 (or the pseudogene TRBV3-2) to TRBJ2-4, with 13 bases lining up with TRBD2. The CDR3 contains 16 residues. Germline values: CDR1 LGHDT, CDR2 YNNKEL (reference sequence). DNA for the CDR3: TGTGCCAGCAGCCCCGAACTAGCGGGGGGGAAAAGCATTCAGTACTTC. Translated: CASSPELAGGKSIQYF.

The chain combines TRBV7-3 with TRBJ1-1; maybe TRBD1 (6 bases). The CDR3 is 14 amino acids. Trimming pared 5 bases from V and 3 bases from J, leaving 13 bases between. Germline lookup yields CDR1 SGHTA and CDR2 FQGTGA. The CDR3 region is CASSPGESYTEAFF. The CDR3 nucleotides read TGTGCCAGCAGCCCAGGGGAATCCTACACTGAAGCTTTCTTT.

The CDR3 nucleotides are TGTGCCATCAGTGCCAGGGGACAGGGCTACGTCGGGGAGCTGTTTTTT. The encoded protein is CAISARGQGYVGELFF. This chain joins TRBV10-3 and TRBJ2-2; TRBD1 matches at 9 bases. Germline V lookup: CDR1 ENHRY, CDR2 SYGVKD. The CDR3 totals 16 residues. V gave up 4 bases and J gave up 7 bases; unmatched junction bases: 10.

The J gene is TRBJ1-1, the V gene TRBV6-6; D may be TRBD1 (5 bases). Germline CDR1 and CDR2: MNHNY and SVGAGI (reference sequence). V lost 6 bases and J 0 bases, leaving 11 bases between the germline ends. CDR3 length: 14 residues. The CDR3 sequence: CASSRQLMNTEAFF. The CDR3 coding sequence is TGTGCCAGCAGCAGACAGCTAATGAACACTGAAGCTTTCTTT.

The V and J genes are TRBV2 and TRBJ2-3; 8 nucleotides agree with TRBD2. Germline trimming cut 6 bases from V and 1 base from J; bases unmatched to any gene: 3. The germline V gene encodes CDR1 SNHLY and CDR2 FYNNEI. This CDR3 has 14 amino acids. CDR3 DNA sequence: TGTGCCAGCAGCCAAGCGGGGGGCACAGATACGCAGTATTTT. This codes for CASSQAGGTDTQYF.

This chain joins TRBV7-6 and TRBJ2-6; no clear D gene. The CDR3 consists of 16 residues. V dropped 0 bases and J dropped 9 bases, with 15 bases sitting between them. Germline V CDR1 and CDR2: SGHVS, FNYEAQ. The CDR3 nucleotides read TGTGCCAGCAGCTTAGCGACGGCCGCGGTTGACAACGTCCTGACTTTC. Encoded protein: CASSLATAAVDNVLTF.

This clone was observed a few times. The rearrangement links TRBV15 to TRBJ1-2, with no clear D. The CDR3 has 14 amino acids. Trimming shortened V by 5 bases and J by 4 bases, and 14 bases separated the two germline ends. Germline CDR1 and CDR2: LNHNV and YYDKDF (reference sequence). The CDR3 spells CATSGGFMGYGYTF. The CDR3 nucleotides read TGTGCCACCAGCGGCGGATTCATGGGCTATGGCTACACCTTC.

The rearrangement links TRBV10-3 to TRBJ2-5; a possible D gene is TRBD1 (5 bases). V was cut by 0 bases and J by 0 bases, with 8 bases left in between. From germline, CDR1 is ENHRY and CDR2 SYGVKD. This CDR3 spans 15 amino acids. CDR3 region: CAISESGAYQETQYF. CDR3 in DNA: TGTGCCATCAGTGAGTCAGGGGCGTACCAAGAGACCCAGTACTTC.